A single sample gave rise to the 28 T cell receptor beta chains below, sequenced in a study of shared clonotypes between healthy human individuals. Repertoires were generated with immunoSEQ multiplex PCR, while TCRdb's copy carries only in-frame clones and drops some. The repertoire holds about 2.4 million clones, with roughly 93% as singletons. Sequenced sample: naive CD4+ T cells from PBMCs. As to subset: CD45RA+ positively selected. These receptor sequences come from a young man in good health. Some clones in this sample may be carry-over from other donors' samples.

J is TRBJ1-3 and V is TRBV6-1, with D tentatively TRBD1 (5 bases). Germline CDR1 is MNHNS and CDR2 is SASEGT. There are 16 residues in the CDR3. V lost 3 bases to trimming and J lost 2 bases, with 14 bases between them. In DNA, the CDR3 is TGTGCCAGCAGTGAGGAAGCCTACAGGCCTGGAAACACCATATATTTT. Encoded protein: CASSEEAYRPGNTIYF.

The V gene is TRBV5-4, the J gene TRBJ2-7; 7 bases line up with TRBD2. Germline V gives CDR1 SGHNT, CDR2 YYREEE (reference sequence). The junction had 5 bases not matched to a gene; V was cut back by 5 bases and J by 3 bases. The CDR3 consists of 13 residues. CDR3 residues: CASSGGSVYEQYF. The CDR3 bases are TGTGCCAGCAGTGGCGGGAGCGTCTACGAGCAGTACTTC.

The sample holds a few counts of this clone. The chain couples TRBV4-1 to TRBJ2-3; 8 bases agree with TRBD2. J gave up 4 bases and V 6 bases, and 12 bases lay outside the gene matches. The CDR3 runs 16 residues. Per the germline V gene, CDR1 is MGHRA and CDR2 is YSYEKL. Written as DNA, the CDR3 is TGCGCCAGCAGAGGGACGACTAGCGCAGTGGCAGATACGCAGTATTTT. Protein sequence: CASRGTTSAVADTQYF.

The sample holds a few counts of this clone. The same CDR3 arises from other DNA sequences in this sample as well. This sequence joins TRBV7-3 and TRBJ1-2, with a possible D match to TRBD1 (6 bases). The V gene's germline CDR1 is SGHTA and CDR2 FQGTGA. The CDR3 is 13 residues long. The V gene lost 3 bases and the J gene lost 2 bases, with 7 bases spanning the gap. The CDR3 sequence: CASSFDRNYGYTF. CDR3 DNA: TGTGCCAGCAGCTTCGACAGGAACTATGGCTACACCTTC.

This clone was counted between two and nine times. This chain joins TRBV28 and TRBJ1-5; tentatively, D is TRBD1 (5 bases). This CDR3 comprises 16 residues. Germline V gene data show CDR1 as MDHEN and CDR2 as SYDVKM. Between the trimmed V and J ends, which lost 5 bases and 6 bases, there was a span of 20 bases. CDR3 sequence reads: CASSIEGLMWGQPQHF. The DNA for the CDR3 is TGTGCCAGCAGTATCGAGGGGCTCATGTGGGGTCAGCCCCAGCATTTT.

The genes are TRBV28 and TRBJ2-7; perhaps TRBD2 as D (6 bases). With 3 bases removed from V and 4 bases from J, the gap between germline ends came to 16 bases. Germline V gives CDR1 MDHEN, CDR2 SYDVKM. This CDR3 comprises 15 residues. The CDR3 sequence is CASSFSGSISYEQYF. In DNA, the CDR3 is TGTGCCAGCAGTTTCTCCGGGAGTATATCGTACGAGCAGTACTTC.

On this clone itself: Distinct nucleotide sequences in the sample also encode this CDR3. The V and J genes are TRBV6-1 and TRBJ1-1; D call uncertain. The V end lost 6 bases, the J end lost 0 bases, and 5 bases lay between the germline ends. This CDR3 spans 12 amino acids. Germline CDR1 MNHNS, CDR2 SASEGT. The CDR3 nucleotides are TGTGCCAGCAGAATAATGAACACTGAAGCTTTCTTT. It codes for CASRIMNTEAFF.

The V call is TRBV29-1, the J call TRBJ2-7; the D is unclear. This CDR3 has 14 amino acids. The V end was cut by 7 bases, the J end by 2 bases, with 18 bases between. In germline, CDR1 is SQVTM, CDR2 ANQGSEA. The CDR3 DNA follows: TGCAGCGCCTCCCTAATGACACCGACCTACGAGCAGTACTTC. Translating it yields CSASLMTPTYEQYF.

This chain joins TRBV11-2 and TRBJ2-1; 9 positions match TRBD1. Germline V gives CDR1 SGHAT, CDR2 FQNNGV. Trimming at V came to 4 bases and at J to 7 bases, leaving 8 bases not matched to a gene. This CDR3 is 15 amino acids long. This CDR3 is CASSSLQGAPNEQFF. CDR3 nucleotides: TGTGCCAGCAGCTCGTTACAGGGGGCGCCTAATGAGCAGTTCTTC.

The chain carries TRBV5-1 and TRBJ1-4; D unclear. This CDR3 is 14 amino acids long. CDR1 and CDR2 (germline): SGHRS, YFSETQ. V was clipped by 4 bases and J by 10 bases, with 17 bases between them. CDR3 coding DNA: TGCGCCAGCAGCCCCGACGGGGAAGGGCTAAAACTGTTTTTT. Protein sequence: CASSPDGEGLKLFF.

The chain employs TRBV28 and TRBJ2-3; 11 positions agree with TRBD2. After removal of 7 bases from V and 2 bases from J, the junction contained 11 bases not matched to a gene. This CDR3 has 17 residues. Germline V CDR1 and CDR2: MDHEN, SYDVKM. The CDR3 here is CASTFSGTSGVTDTQYF. The CDR3 bases are TGTGCCAGCACCTTCTCCGGGACTAGCGGAGTCACAGATACGCAGTATTTT.

The chain uses TRBV2 and TRBJ2-5; 10 bases map to TRBD1. The CDR3 contains 14 residues. Per the germline V gene, CDR1 is SNHLY and CDR2 is FYNNEI. V shed 5 bases and J 4 bases; nucleotides not matched to a gene: 4. The CDR3 nucleotides are TGTGCCAGCAGTTGGGACAGGGGTGGAGAGACCCAGTACTTC. It specifies CASSWDRGGETQYF.

Of note for this clone: Distinct nucleotide sequences in the sample also encode this CDR3. The CDR3 DNA reads TGTGCCAGCAGCTTACTAGCGGGACCTTACAATGAGCAGTTCTTC. The encoded protein is CASSLLAGPYNEQFF. V and J are TRBV7-2 and TRBJ2-1, with TRBD2 matching 9 bases. The CDR3 runs 15 residues. The V segment lost 2 bases and the J segment 4 bases; nucleotides outside the gene matches: 3. Germline CDR1 is SGHTA and CDR2 is FQGNSA. Variable domain in full (rest from reference TRBV7-2 and TRBJ2-1): GAGVSQSPSNKVTEKGKDVELRCDPISGHTALYWYRQSLGQGLEFLIYFQGNSAPDKSGLPSDRFSAERTGGSVSTLTIQRTQQEDSAVYLCASSLLAGPYNEQFFGPGTRLTVL.

The chain combines TRBV25-1 with TRBJ2-1; D gene uncertain. CDR3 size: 16 residues. The V gene lost 5 bases and the J gene lost 4 bases, with 18 bases spanning the gap. Germline CDR1 and CDR2: MGHDK and SYGVNS. CDR3 in DNA: TGTGCCAGCAGTCCCATTTTGGGGTCCCGATACAATGAGCAGTTCTTC. This gives the protein CASSPILGSRYNEQFF. The full variable domain, its missing parts supplied by reference TRBV25-1 and TRBJ2-1, is EADIYQTPRYLVIGTGKKITLECSQTMGHDKMYWYQQDPGMELHLIHYSYGVNSTEKGDLSSESTVSRIRTEHFPLTLESARPSHTSQYLCASSPILGSRYNEQFFGPGTRLTVL.

V is TRBV18 and J is TRBJ2-5; 7 bases agree with TRBD1. The CDR3 runs 15 residues. Trimming took 3 bases from V and 2 from J; bases not matched to a gene: 6. Per the germline V gene, CDR1 is KGHSH and CDR2 is LQKENI. The CDR3 loop is CASSPLQGMQETQYF. In DNA, the CDR3 is TGTGCCAGCTCACCCTTACAGGGGATGCAAGAGACCCAGTACTTC.

The CDR3 loop reads CASSSGPSLGYEQYF. The CDR3 nucleotides are TGTGCCAGTAGTAGCGGACCGTCCCTTGGGTACGAGCAGTACTTC. The V and J genes are TRBV19 and TRBJ2-7; D uncertain. The germline CDR1 and CDR2 sequences are LNHDA and SQIVND (reference sequence). Trimming left V 4 bases short and J 4 bases short, with 17 bases between. This CDR3 comprises 15 residues.

The gene calls are TRBV7-2 and TRBJ1-3, with a possible D match to TRBD1 (5 bases). V was clipped by 4 bases and J by 0 bases, with 7 bases between them. Germline lookup yields CDR1 SGHTA and CDR2 FQGNSA. This CDR3 has 14 amino acids. The CDR3 DNA is TGTGCCAGCAGCTGGACAAGCTCTGGAAACACCATATATTTT. It yields the protein CASSWTSSGNTIYF. The whole variable domain, remainder taken from reference TRBV7-2 and TRBJ1-3, is GAGVSQSPSNKVTEKGKDVELRCDPISGHTALYWYRQSLGQGLEFLIYFQGNSAPDKSGLPSDRFSAERTGGSVSTLTIQRTQQEDSAVYLCASSWTSSGNTIYFGEGSWLTVV.

The gene calls are TRBV4-3 and TRBJ2-1; perhaps TRBD1 as D (5 bases). V lost 5 bases to trimming and J lost 7 bases, with 18 bases between them. This CDR3 has 15 residues. CDR1 and CDR2 from the germline V gene are LGHNA and YSLEER. In DNA, the CDR3 is TGCGCCAGCAGCTCCCACCGGGCAGGGTGGAATGAGCAGTTCTTC. It is translated as CASSSHRAGWNEQFF.

This chain joins TRBV10-3 and TRBJ2-3, with 9 bases fitting TRBD2. With 11 bases clipped from V and 2 bases from J, the junction kept 8 bases outside the gene matches. CDR3 length: 14 amino acids. Germline V CDR1 and CDR2: ENHRY, SYGVKD. This chain's CDR3 is CASTAGGDTDTQYF. For the CDR3, the DNA is TGTGCCTCCACCGCGGGAGGGGACACAGATACGCAGTATTTT.

A word on this clone: At the DNA level, this CDR3 is encoded by other sequences in the same sample as well. The V call is TRBV28, the J call TRBJ2-1; D not resolved. V lost 3 bases, J lost 9 bases, and 6 bases lay in between. Germline V gene lookup returns CDR1 MDHEN and CDR2 SYDVKM. The CDR3 length is 11 residues. The CDR3 region has the DNA TGTGCCAGCAGTTTGGCGGTTGAGCAGTTCTTC. Protein product: CASSLAVEQFF.

J is TRBJ2-1 and V is TRBV5-1; D tentatively reads TRBD1 or TRBD2 (6 bases each). The V gene's germline CDR1 is SGHRS and CDR2 YFSETQ. V lost 2 bases and J 4 bases, leaving 19 bases between the germline ends. There are 17 residues in the CDR3. DNA of the CDR3: TGCGCCAGCAGCTTCGGGGGCGCGACCGTCTCTTACAATGAGCAGTTCTTC. Translated, it gives CASSFGGATVSYNEQFF. The full variable domain, its missing parts supplied by reference TRBV5-1 and TRBJ2-1, is KAGVTQTPRYLIKTRGQQVTLSCSPISGHRSVSWYQQTPGQGLQFLFEYFSETQRNKGNFPGRFSGRQFSNSRSEMNVSTLELGDSALYLCASSFGGATVSYNEQFFGPGTRLTVL.

The J gene is TRBJ2-2, the V gene TRBV4-1; possibly TRBD2 for D (6 bases). V lost 0 bases and J 6 bases, leaving 11 bases between the germline ends. Germline loops: CDR1 MGHRA, CDR2 YSYEKL. There are 15 residues in the CDR3. In DNA form, the CDR3 reads TGCGCCAGCAGCCAAGATTGGCGGGGAGCCGGGGAGCTGTTTTTT. Translated: CASSQDWRGAGELFF.

J is TRBJ2-7 and V is TRBV28; D may be TRBD1 (5 bases). V lost 6 bases and J lost 2, with 17 bases in between. CDR3 length: 15 amino acids. Per the germline V gene, CDR1 is MDHEN and CDR2 is SYDVKM. The CDR3 DNA sequence: TGTGCCAGCAGCTCTGAGACAGTGGATCCCTACGAGCAGTACTTC. Translated: CASSSETVDPYEQYF.

V usage is TRBV5-5 and J usage is TRBJ2-3; 13 nucleotides align to TRBD2. Germline V gene data show CDR1 as SGHKS and CDR2 as YYEKEE (reference sequence). With 3 bases clipped from V and 5 bases from J, the junction kept 6 bases outside the gene matches. The CDR3 is 16 amino acids. The CDR3 protein is CASSSTSGRVGDTQYF. CDR3 bases: TGTGCCAGCAGCTCCACTAGCGGGAGGGTCGGAGATACGCAGTATTTT.

This clone has just one count. The chain carries TRBV6-5 and TRBJ1-2, with D uncertain. Germline-derived CDR1 and CDR2 are MNHEY and SVGAGI. This CDR3 spans 13 amino acids. The ends were cut back, 0 bases at V and 7 bases at J, with 9 bases in the middle. This CDR3 is CASSYSQSVGYTF. The CDR3 DNA reads as TGTGCCAGCAGTTACTCCCAGTCTGTTGGCTACACCTTC.

The sample holds a few counts of this clone. In nucleotides, the CDR3 is TGTGCCAGCAGCGTACAGGGGATGAACACTGAAGCTTTCTTT. Its translation is CASSVQGMNTEAFF. The chain links TRBV5-4 to TRBJ1-1; 7 bases are a match to TRBD1. From germline, CDR1 is SGHNT and CDR2 YYREEE (reference sequence). CDR3 length equals 14 residues. V shed 4 bases and J 0 bases; nucleotides not matched to a gene: 3.

The CDR3, as DNA: TGTGCCAGCAGGGGAACCGGGGAGCTGTTTTTT. The encoded protein is CASRGTGELFF. The chain carries TRBV4-2 and TRBJ2-2; D uncertain. Germline CDR1 is LGHNA and CDR2 is YNFKEQ. V was clipped by 6 bases and J by 5 bases, with 4 bases between them. The CDR3 runs 11 residues.

The chain links TRBV9 to TRBJ2-7, with 8 nucleotides matching TRBD2. J was trimmed by 4 bases and V by 0 bases; bases with no gene match: 3. The CDR3 runs 14 residues. CDR1 and CDR2 from the germline V gene are SGDLS and YYNGEE. CDR3 region: CASSVGGTRYEQYF. For the CDR3, the DNA is TGTGCCAGCAGCGTAGGAGGGACTAGGTACGAGCAGTACTTC.